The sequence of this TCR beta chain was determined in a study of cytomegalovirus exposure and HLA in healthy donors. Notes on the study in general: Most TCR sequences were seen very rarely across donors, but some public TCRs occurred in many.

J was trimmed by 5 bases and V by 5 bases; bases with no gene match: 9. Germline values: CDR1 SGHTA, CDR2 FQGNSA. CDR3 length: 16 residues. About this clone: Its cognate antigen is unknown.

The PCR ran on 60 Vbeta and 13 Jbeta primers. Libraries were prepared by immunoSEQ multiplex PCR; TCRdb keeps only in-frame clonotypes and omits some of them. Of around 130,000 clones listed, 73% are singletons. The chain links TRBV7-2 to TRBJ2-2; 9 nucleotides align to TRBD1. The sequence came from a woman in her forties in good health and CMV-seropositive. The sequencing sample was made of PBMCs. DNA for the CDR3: TGTGCCAGCAGCCATGTTACAGGGGGCTGGACCGGGGAGCTGTTTTTT. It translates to CASSHVTGGWTGELFF.